These 19 T cell receptor beta chains share one sample of origin, sequenced in a study of early T cells in non-severe SARS-CoV-2 infection. TCRdb re-called the 5' RACE reads with MiXCR, one entry per CDR3 protein. In the table there are 30,000 to 40,000 distinct CDR3 sequences, around 6.9% of which are singletons. This specimen consisted of whole blood, obtained at baseline. Receptors originate from an adult who was a healthcare worker with PCR-confirmed SARS-CoV-2 infection or an uninfected control (not recorded which).

This chain joins TRBV2 and TRBJ1-6, with D possibly matching TRBD1 (5 bases). Looked up from germline, CDR1 is SNHLY and CDR2 is FYNNEI. The V end was cut by 7 bases, the J end by 12 bases, with 16 bases between. The CDR3 runs 13 residues. The CDR3 DNA is TGTGCCAGCAAGGTCGGTGGGGCAGGACCCCTCCACTTT. Residues: CASKVGGAGPLHF.

There are many counts of this clonotype. The chain uses TRBV18 and TRBJ1-1; D unclear. The V gene lost 3 bases and the J gene lost 8 bases, with 10 bases spanning the gap. The CDR3 has 12 residues. The V gene's germline CDR1 is KGHSH and CDR2 LQKENI. The CDR3 is CASSPHPGEAFF. The CDR3, as DNA: TGTGCCAGCTCACCCCATCCGGGAGAAGCTTTCTTT.

This clonotype was seen a few times. The chain has TRBV28 and TRBJ2-3, with a weak D call TRBD2 (6 bases). V was clipped by 5 bases and J by 0 bases, with 12 bases between them. The CDR3 sequence is 15 residues long. The V gene's germline CDR1 is MDHEN and CDR2 SYDVKM. The CDR3 sequence is CASSRGASSTDTQYF. The DNA for the CDR3 is TGTGCCAGCAGTCGCGGGGCCTCTAGCACAGATACGCAGTATTTT.

In this sample, this clonotype turned up many times. CDR3 sequence (DNA): TGTGCCAGCAGTTTAGCCCGGGACAGGGTGGGCGAGCAGTACTTC. This encodes CASSLARDRVGEQYF. The V and J genes are TRBV28 and TRBJ2-7, with 9 bases identical to TRBD1. Germline lookup yields CDR1 MDHEN and CDR2 SYDVKM. The CDR3 runs to 15 residues. The V gene end was trimmed by 2 bases and the J gene end by 6 bases; junction bases not matched to a gene: 8.

Only a few counts were recorded for this clonotype. The chain joins TRBV5-1 to TRBJ2-2; D might be TRBD2 (5 bases). Germline CDR1 reads SGHRS; CDR2 reads YFSETQ. Deletions cut 0 bases from V and 0 bases from J, with 12 bases between. This CDR3 has 17 residues. The CDR3 DNA follows: TGCGCCAGCAGCTTGGAGAGTCAGCGGACGAACACCGGGGAGCTGTTTTTT. This encodes CASSLESQRTNTGELFF.

This clonotype was recorded at least ten times. The chain recombines TRBV6-1 with TRBJ1-2; a weak D match, TRBD1 (6 bases). Germline V CDR1 and CDR2: MNHNS, SASEGT. Trimming took 5 bases from V and 3 from J, leaving 10 bases between them. This CDR3 has 13 amino acids. CDR3 sequence (DNA): TGTGCCAGCAGTCGGGACATATACTATGGCTACACCTTC. Its translation: CASSRDIYYGYTF.

This clonotype was found many times. The rearrangement links TRBV7-9 to TRBJ2-5; D is possibly TRBD1 (5 bases). Germline values: CDR1 SEHNR, CDR2 FQNEAQ (reference sequence). This CDR3 is built from 14 residues. The V and J ends lost 4 bases and 2 bases respectively, with 11 bases between them. The CDR3 loop is CASSYTTVQETQYF. CDR3 in DNA: TGTGCCAGCAGCTATACGACAGTTCAAGAGACCCAGTACTTC.

This clonotype was counted ten times or more. The rearrangement links TRBV11-2 to TRBJ2-7, with D perhaps matching TRBD1 (5 bases). Deletions cut 0 bases from V and 3 bases from J, with 12 bases between. The CDR3 loop spans 15 amino acids. Germline CDR1 is SGHAT and CDR2 is FQNNGV. The CDR3 loop is CASSLDRGQVYEQYF. The DNA of the CDR3 is TGTGCCAGCAGCTTAGATAGGGGCCAAGTCTACGAGCAGTACTTC.

This clonotype was counted between two and nine times. CDR3 region: CSARALSLLAAHTDTQYF. Written as DNA, the CDR3 is TGCAGTGCTAGAGCCCTGAGCCTTCTAGCGGCACACACAGATACGCAGTATTTT. V gene TRBV20-1 combines with J gene TRBJ2-3, with 7 positions matching TRBD2. V lost 1 base, J lost 2 bases, and 15 bases stayed unmatched. CDR3 length: 18 residues. Germline V gene data show CDR1 as DFQATT and CDR2 as SNEGSKA (reference sequence).

This clonotype was observed many times. The chain uses TRBV3-1 and TRBJ1-1; D unclear. Trimming cost V 4 bases and J 6 bases, with 15 bases left between them. The CDR3 is 14 amino acids. Germline V gene lookup returns CDR1 LGHDT and CDR2 YNNKEL (reference sequence). The DNA of the CDR3 is TGTGCCAGCAGCCCGGGGAGTTTTATGGCTGAAGCTTTCTTT. Translation: CASSPGSFMAEAFF. The full variable domain, rest sourced from reference TRBV3-1 and TRBJ1-1, is DTAVSQTPKYLVTQMGNDKSIKCEQNLGHDTMYWYKQDSKKFLKIMFSYNNKELIINETVPNRFSPKSPDKAHLNLHINSLELGDSAVYFCASSPGSFMAEAFFGQGTRLTVV.

This clonotype has ten or more counts. The V call is TRBV5-1, the J call TRBJ2-1; TRBD2 agrees at 9 bases. After removal of 4 bases from V and 5 bases from J, the junction contained 7 bases not matched to a gene. In germline, CDR1 is SGHRS, CDR2 YFSETQ. The CDR3 is made up of 15 amino acids. CDR3 protein: CASSPTGTSNNEQFF. For the CDR3, the DNA is TGCGCCAGCAGCCCGACCGGGACTAGCAACAATGAGCAGTTCTTC.

This clonotype rates as medium-sized (0.01 to 0.1%). The chain recombines TRBV7-6 with TRBJ2-5; TRBD2 is a possible D gene (5 bases). V shed 6 bases and J shed 4 bases, with 15 bases lying between them. The CDR3 sequence is 14 residues long. Per germline, CDR1 SGHVS and CDR2 FNYEAQ. CDR3 in amino acids: CASSLTGFPETQYF. For the CDR3, the DNA is TGTGCCAGCAGTCTTACGGGGTTTCCAGAGACCCAGTACTTC.

The gene calls are TRBV4-3 and TRBJ1-2; tentative D call: TRBD1 (6 bases). Germline-derived CDR1 and CDR2 are LGHNA and YSLEER. There are 15 residues in the CDR3. The germline V and J ends were trimmed by 1 base and 0 bases, with 9 bases remaining between them. The CDR3 protein is CASSQATGTNYGYTF. CDR3 DNA sequence: TGCGCCAGCAGCCAAGCAACAGGGACTAACTATGGCTACACCTTC.

The table lists this clonotype with many counts. V and J are TRBV29-1 and TRBJ1-1; a possible D gene is TRBD1 (6 bases). Germline V gene data show CDR1 as SQVTM and CDR2 as ANQGSEA. The CDR3 runs 14 residues. V was shortened by 1 base and J by 4 bases, with 13 bases between the two germline ends. The DNA of the CDR3 is TGCAGCGTTGAAGTCGCCGGGGGCGGCACTGAAGCTTTCTTT. This translates into CSVEVAGGGTEAFF.

This clonotype has more than one count but fewer than ten. The chain has TRBV6-6 and TRBJ1-3; D uncertain. V was trimmed by 8 bases and J by 6 bases, leaving 11 bases between them. Germline-derived CDR1 and CDR2 are MNHNY and SVGAGI (reference sequence). The CDR3 is made up of 12 amino acids. The CDR3 DNA follows: TGTGCCAGCGGTTTCCTTCTAAACACCATATATTTT. Translation gives CASGFLLNTIYF.

A few counts support this clonotype. The genes are TRBV6-6 and TRBJ2-3, with 14 bases identical to TRBD2. Germline CDR1 and CDR2: MNHNY and SVGAGI (reference sequence). J gave up 2 bases and V 4 bases, and 5 bases lay outside the gene matches. CDR3 length: 17 residues. This chain's CDR3 is CASSSPGLAGDTDTQYF. The DNA of the CDR3 is TGTGCCAGCAGTTCCCCGGGACTAGCGGGAGACACAGATACGCAGTATTTT.

CDR3 coding DNA: TGTGCCAGCAGCTTAGTCTGGGGTGGGGGCCGAGTGAACACTGAAGCTTTCTTT. Protein product: CASSLVWGGGRVNTEAFF. The V and J genes are TRBV7-8 and TRBJ1-1; TRBD1 is a possible D gene (6 bases). This CDR3 region has 18 residues. Trimming shortened V by 1 base and J by 0 bases, and 18 bases separated the two germline ends. Germline assignment: CDR1 SGHVS and CDR2 FQNEAQ.

This clonotype appeared many times. The CDR3 is CASNPASDGNTIYF. In DNA form, the CDR3 reads TGTGCCAGCAACCCGGCCAGCGATGGAAACACCATATATTTT. The V gene is TRBV12-3 or TRBV12-4, the J gene TRBJ1-3, with unresolved D. This CDR3 has 14 amino acids. Trimming removed 7 bases at V and 3 bases at J, with 13 bases between.

This rearrangement joins TRBV6-1 to TRBJ2-7; tentative D call: TRBD2 (5 bases). From germline, CDR1 is MNHNS and CDR2 SASEGT. V shed 1 base and J shed 3 bases, with 13 bases lying between them. This CDR3 comprises 15 residues. The CDR3 loop is CASSEGGYQFYEQYV. In DNA form, the CDR3 reads TGTGCCAGCAGTGAAGGAGGGTATCAGTTCTACGAGCAGTACGTC.